This T cell receptor (beta chain) was retrieved from a study of long-term antiretroviral therapy in people with HIV (dated by TCRdb to 2022 to 2024). As for the study more broadly: The earliest samples were collected approximately a decade before the 2015 WHO recommendation for immediate ART, a period when ART was typically delayed until CD4 counts fell. Of the roughly 30 participants with HIV, more than 10 were female. No cross-contamination during QIAcube processing was seen in test extractions of a monoclonal T-cell line run alongside roughly 30 polyclonal samples. From 30 to 35 adults with confirmed HIV infection, the cohort provided 192 cryopreserved PBMC samples, gathered serially across a mean of approximately six years (range 1-12). A retrospective serial study tested whether ART initiation and durable HIV suppression were associated with changes in peripheral blood TRB repertoire composition and diversity.

Inclusion was restricted to participants for whom at least one PBMC sample before ART initiation and at least two post-ART samples were available. All participants with HIV were treated in the United States of America. Before DNA extraction, cryopreserved samples of about 0.95-10 million PBMC were thawed and washed. At the time of the earliest PBMC sample, participants with HIV were aged between about 20 and 60 years. PBMC samples were contributed by each participant from 1-4 timepoints before ART initiation and 2-8 timepoints after ART initiation, with a median of 7 samples. Serial HIV viral load, CD4+ T-cell count, ART history and demographic data were obtained for every participant. Genomic DNA was extracted from unsorted PBMC with a Qiagen kit on a QIAcube, processed in batches of 12 samples. In the case of this clone: This clone's antigen is unknown. Within one base of it there is no much larger clone, and no base qualities were kept.

The immunoSEQ hsTCRB v3.0 assay was used at survey level resolution to sequence the TRB variable region. TRB sequencing targeted a depth of roughly 35,000-55,000 T-cell genomes per sample. An Illumina MiSeq with a v3 150-cycle kit was used to sequence the pooled TRB libraries. Processing in the source paper ran as follows. Repertoire analysis was run in R within a reproducible Nextflow workflow that covered QC, data transformation and analysis. LymphoSeq2, an R package for exploring AIRR-Seq data, was used to implement custom analyses. After excluding several samples that yielded fewer than 5000 total TRB sequences, 150 to 200 HIV repertoires remained for analysis. Of the approximately 190 retained HIV repertoires, over 55 were collected before and more than 120 after ART initiation. Each repertoire was downsampled to 5000 TRB nucleotide sequences, and summary statistics were averaged across 100 downsampling iterations. Only TRB sequences with CDR3 regions of at least seven amino acids were retained for analysis. Diversity was measured with a Shannon entropy-derived clonality score and the Gini coefficient. In the repertoire networks, any two of the top 5000 CDR3 amino acid sequences were linked whenever the two sequences differed by an edit distance of one. GLIPH2 predicted antigen specificity groups and MHC restriction for TRB CDR3 amino acid sequences. To flag known associations with CMV, EBV, HIV or tissue antigens, CDR3 amino acid sequences were compared against VDJdb and McPAS-TCR. Pre-ART, post-ART and control groups were compared with Wilcoxon signed-rank tests and Holm-Bonferroni correction. Imported from immuneACCESS, the table was reduced by TCRdb to in-frame sequences with V and J called. These copies leave out some clones; in studies compared against another copy, an unresolved V gene accounts for under half, and the cause of the remainder is not known. D and trimming come from the DNA, and the V and J calls and clone size come from that table. The sample table records 35,000 or so clones; approximately 81% of these occur just once. The biggest ten clones account for 4.8% of the sample.

Paper-wide results and their limitations: Starting ART was linked to a significant rise in TRB diversity, yet even after long-term ART the diversity remained significantly lower than in transplant donor controls. Because pre-ART samples had limited cell numbers, profiling was done on unsorted PBMC rather than on sorted CD4+ and CD8+ T cells. HIV repertoires had narrower CDR3 length ranges than controls, and the network structure suggested an antigen-experienced repertoire that shifted only slightly toward naive after ART. The repertoire was dominated across all time points by expanded TRB clones identified before ART initiation, although this dominance was seen to fluctuate and to decrease in many PLHIV after ART. Owing to limited PBMC availability, only the TCR beta chain was sequenced, without alpha chain pairing. Inferences about post-ART repertoire changes are limited because no data were available on ART adherence, viral resistance or therapy changes. The samples span the years 2004 to 2017, and the ART regimens used may be less effective than current regimens.

V sheds 10 bases and J sheds 0 bases, leaving 16 bases between their ends. Based on the germline V gene, the CDR1 and CDR2 sequences are ENHRY and SYGVKD. From the cysteine up to the phenylalanine, the CDR3 has a length of 15 residues. Kept here is only the CDR3 DNA, which spans 45 bases and is read in frame from base 1. This TCR was recovered from a woman aged 30 to 39 with HIV. The receptor chain draws on TRBV10-3 and TRBJ1-5; the D region possibly corresponds to TRBD1 (5 bases align). The sample here was unsorted PBMCs, taken 2.8 years before starting antiretroviral therapy. The CDR3 protein is CATTLGGNSNQPQHF. The DNA sequence reads TGTGCCACCACCTTGGGGGGAAATAGCAATCAGCCCCAGCATTTT.